The entry below gives a single T cell receptor beta chain sequence along with its context. Per germline, CDR1 KGHDR and CDR2 SFDVKD. The CDR3 is 15 amino acids. This entry belongs to a study of monozygotic twins with inflammatory bowel disease. TCRdb reprocessed the 5' RACE reads, keeping one entry per CDR3 protein, no DNA. This repertoire comprises 80,000 or so distinct CDR3 sequences; its ten largest clones make up less than 8%. The origin of this receptor is a human donor with ulcerative colitis or Crohn's disease, or a healthy co-twin of an affected twin (not recorded which). This sequence joins TRBV24-1 and TRBJ2-1; checking the TCRdb D call of TRBD1 is not possible without DNA. Sequencing was done on a sample of blood. The CDR3 protein is CATSDPRGWGNEQFF.